This T cell receptor beta chain comes out of a study of spatial heterogeneity in lung cancer. Specified time point: sample taken at primary tumor resection. Whole RNA was taken from tumor, nontumor lung or frozen PBMC; it was then sequenced unsorted. The sample holds a few counts of this clonotype. In TCRdb, the 5' RACE reads were re-called with MiXCR into one record per CDR3 protein. The data show about 38,000 distinct CDR3 sequences, around 5% seen once. V lost 5 bases and J 0 bases, leaving 16 bases between the germline ends. CDR3 length: 17 residues. Germline CDR1 is MNHEY and CDR2 is SMNVEV (reference sequence).

The sequenced sample was PBMCs, obtained at surgery. The source is a female donor with early-stage non-small cell lung cancer. This rearrangement joins TRBV27 to TRBJ2-2; TRBD1 might be the D (6 bases). This CDR3 reads CASSPSAGDANTGELFF. CDR3 sequence (DNA): TGTGCCAGCAGTCCAAGTGCAGGGGACGCGAACACCGGGGAGCTGTTTTTT.